The sequence of this TCR beta chain was determined in a study of tissue T cells after allogeneic stem cell transplantation. TCRdb's copy holds only in-frame clones and misses some; the assay was immunoSEQ multiplex PCR. This sample has more than 20,000 clones, with about 89% found just once. Study-level points and caveats: In patients and mice, blood and spleen missed much of tissue repertoire. Across patients, clones rarely overlapped, yet motif clusters were shared tissue-specifically.

As regards this clone: The target antigen is unknown.

The ends were cut back, 3 bases at V and 1 base at J, with 12 bases in the middle. This CDR3 has 15 amino acids. Per the germline V gene, CDR1 is MNHEY and CDR2 is SVGAGI. The input for sequencing was blood, taken before transplantation. This TCR was sampled from a male donor aged 60 or older who later had graft-versus-host disease after an allogeneic stem cell transplant. The V call is TRBV6-5, the J call TRBJ1-1; D call uncertain. The CDR3 region is CASSYIVGGNTEAFF. The CDR3 nucleotides read TGTGCCAGCAGTTATATCGTCGGCGGGAACACTGAAGCTTTCTTT.